This passage covers 8 T cell receptor beta chains from one sample sequenced in a study of blood T cell repertoires in COVID-19. The method was immunoSEQ multiplex PCR; TCRdb's version includes in-frame clones alone and lacks a portion of them. The sample consists of about 380,000 clones, roughly 85% of them appearing once. The source material was peripheral blood. The receptors come from a woman under 30 with acute or convalescent COVID-19.

The chain links TRBV6-2 or TRBV6-3 to TRBJ2-7, with 7 bases aligning to TRBD2. Germline CDR1 is MNHEY and CDR2 is SVGEGT. The CDR3 covers 14 residues. Germline trimming cut 5 bases from V and 0 bases from J; bases unmatched to any gene: 4. CDR3 nucleotide sequence: TGTGCCAGCAGTCTAGCGGTACTCTCCTACGAGCAGTACTTC. Amino acids: CASSLAVLSYEQYF.

This clone was observed a handful of times. The chain recombines TRBV5-1 with TRBJ1-2; D is unclear. Germline V CDR1 and CDR2: SGHRS, YFSETQ. The CDR3 loop spans 16 amino acids. V lost 1 base, J lost 1 base, and 14 bases lay in between. CDR3 coding DNA: TGCGCCAGCAGCTTGAGATCCGGGGTTTATAACTATGGCTACACCTTC. It encodes CASSLRSGVYNYGYTF.

This clone occurred once. The chain has TRBV4-2 and TRBJ2-1; 10 bases align to TRBD2. Per the germline V gene, CDR1 is LGHNA and CDR2 is YNFKEQ. This CDR3 region has 17 residues. Trimming took 0 bases from V and 8 from J; bases not matched to a gene: 10. The CDR3 region is CASSQDLQRGGVDEQFF. CDR3 DNA sequence: TGTGCCAGCAGCCAAGACTTGCAGCGGGGGGGCGTCGATGAGCAGTTCTTC.

The CDR3 bases are TGCAGCGTGATGACAGGTAGCAATCAGCCCCAGCATTTT. It translates to CSVMTGSNQPQHF. This sequence joins TRBV29-1 and TRBJ1-5; tentative D call: TRBD1 (6 bases). Germline lookup yields CDR1 SQVTM and CDR2 ANQGSEA. The CDR3 runs to 13 residues. V was pared by 6 bases and J by 0 bases, with 9 bases between.

V is TRBV5-5 and J is TRBJ1-2; D is unclear. The CDR3 covers 14 residues. Germline V lookup: CDR1 SGHKS, CDR2 YYEKEE (reference sequence). The V and J ends lost 4 bases and 3 bases respectively, with 13 bases between them. The CDR3 reads CASSTGASYYGYTF. The CDR3 region has the DNA TGTGCCAGCAGCACGGGTGCCAGCTACTATGGCTACACCTTC. The complete variable domain, with remaining parts taken from reference TRBV5-5 and TRBJ1-2, reads DAGVTQSPTHLIKTRGQQVTLRCSPISGHKSVSWYQQVLGQGPQFIFQYYEKEERGRGNFPDRFSARQFPNYSSELNVNALLLGDSALYLCASSTGASYYGYTFGSGTRLTVV.

The V call is TRBV2, the J call TRBJ2-1; D is perhaps TRBD2 (5 bases). The CDR3 spans 14 residues. Trimming left V 4 bases short and J 5 bases short, with 12 bases between. Germline lookup yields CDR1 SNHLY and CDR2 FYNNEI. The CDR3 DNA reads as TGTGCCAGCAGTGGAGGGCCCCGAGACAATGAGCAGTTCTTC. Amino acids: CASSGGPRDNEQFF.

The chain has TRBV5-4 and TRBJ1-2, with 8 bases aligning to TRBD1. The V segment lost 2 bases and the J segment 4 bases; nucleotides outside the gene matches: 10. CDR3 size: 16 residues. Germline CDR1 reads SGHNT; CDR2 reads YYREEE (reference sequence). In nucleotides, the CDR3 is TGTGCCAGCAGCTTCCCGGACAGGGAAAAGATCTATGGCTACACCTTC. The encoded protein is CASSFPDREKIYGYTF.

This clone was observed a single time. The chain recombines TRBV20-1 with TRBJ2-7; D is perhaps TRBD1 (5 bases). From germline, CDR1 is DFQATT and CDR2 SNEGSKA (reference sequence). Trimming took off 7 bases at V and 7 bases at J, with 14 bases between the two ends. The CDR3 is 11 amino acids. For the CDR3, the DNA is TGCAGTGGGGGCCCCAGCTGGGAGCAGTACTTC. Translation: CSGGPSWEQYF.